This T cell receptor (beta chain) was recovered during a study of shared clonotypes between healthy human individuals (dated by TCRdb to the early 2020s). In terms of the full investigation: The cohort comprised a couple of women and a few men aged 18 to 49 years. To increase sequencing depth and limit assay-specific biases, TCR repertoire library preparation and sequencing were carried out by different laboratories using diverse techniques. Between about 0.8 and 9 billion PBMCs per donor were obtained by leukapheresis. Blood TCR repertoires of four to six healthy adults were deeply sequenced to estimate repertoire size and the extent of clonotype sharing between individuals. For each donor, three plates each were used for CD4 naive and CD4 memory, two plates were used for CD8 naive, and one plate was used for CD8 memory. The investigation overall reported the following: Even with the large sequencing depth, rarefaction of the sorted-subset datasets indicated that sequencing was incomplete. Around 5% of naive CD4, 3% to 3.5% of naive CD8, approximately 2.2% of memory CD4, and approximately 0.4% of memory CD8 clonotypes were shared across a few donors. Higher generation probabilities were observed for clonotypes shared by all four sorted-subset donors than for non-shared clonotypes. Only blood was sampled, and tissue TCR repertoires likely differ from those in blood. Estimated clonotype richness was generally larger for naive than for memory subsets. Based on pairwise subsampling, the degree of clonotype sharing among donors was expected to be affected by sequencing depth. The small number of donors limited the genetic and exposure-history diversity represented.

In regard to this clone: Which antigen it targets is not known. No much larger clone exists at a distance of one base, and base qualities are not known.

Spanning cysteine to phenylalanine, the CDR3 consists of 17 amino acids. The retained sequence is limited to the CDR3, 51 bases, with the frame set at the first base. Between the V and J ends, shortened by 4 bases and 6 bases respectively, the junction contains 23 bases. The germline V gene specifies SGHTA as CDR1 and FQGTGA as CDR2. The donors were healthy, HIV-negative adults who had no recently reported acute infections or vaccinations. All donors were Caucasian adults living in Nashville, Tennessee, USA. Magnetic negative selection was used to enrich CD4+ T cells, after which naive cells were positively selected on CD45RA and the negative fraction became the memory subset. After blood collection by leukapheresis, PBMCs were isolated using Ficoll-Histopaque density gradient centrifugation and then cryopreserved in the vapor phase of liquid nitrogen. Analytical flow cytometry was used to check the purity and quantity of every magnetically sorted T cell population. Each sorted fraction had its genomic DNA isolated and then quantified by UV absorbance on a Nanodrop 2000c.

TCR CDR3 regions were amplified from genomic DNA by multiplex PCR using the deep immunoSEQ assay. For each cell subset, the extracted genomic DNA was distributed evenly across all wells of several immunoSEQ 96-well plates, and each plate served as one replicate. Each replicate PCR for sorted subsets received around 200 ng genomic DNA, equal to tens of thousands of T cell genomes. Purified libraries were measured with a Qubit 3.0 fluorometer, size-checked on a Bioanalyzer 2100, and measured again with the KAPA Library Quantification kit. A separate single-read 150-cycle Illumina NextSeq 550 flow cell was used to sequence each immunoSEQ 96-well plate. In the source study's methods: The immunoSEQ output contained only junctional sequences without quality scores, so filtering could not match that applied to full-length reads. Sequences were annotated with PyIR, a Python wrapper for IgBLAST v1.9, and V/J genes and CDR3 were assigned using IMGT germline references. Reads were removed for weak V/J assignments (E-value above 1e-6), missing CDR3, stop codons, out-of-frame junctions, or ambiguous translated residues. V3J clonotypes were defined as sequences sharing the same inferred V gene, J gene, and CDR3 amino acid sequence. The percentage overlap between two repertoires was calculated by dividing the number of shared unique clonotypes by the size of the smaller repertoire. Three approaches were used to assess repertoire richness: RTK rarefaction, the Chao1 estimator, and Recon v2.1 estimates of unobserved clonotypes. OLGA was used to compute generation probabilities for all TCRbeta clonotypes that the gDNA method yielded from a handful of donors. Here the immuneACCESS table is served through TCRdb, limited to in-frame sequences with V and J called. Missing clones are a known gap in these copies; in checked studies unresolved V genes cover under half, and the rest lacks a known reason. The V and J calls and clone size are taken from that table; D and trimming were inferred from the DNA. Within this sample are under 2.5 million clones, with less than 95% of them counted one time only. The biggest ten clones account for around 0.38% of the sample.

The sequencing input was naive CD4+ T cells from PBMCs. The sample's cell subset or site label, decoded: CD45RA+ positively selected. The TCR originated in a man in his late teens or twenties in good health. Some clones in this sample may be carry-over from other donors' samples. The rearrangement joined TRBV7-3 to TRBJ2-3, and TRBD2 may be the D gene, going by 6 matching bases. The CDR3 reads CASSSQPLATVPDTQYF. The bases read TGTGCCAGCAGCTCCCAGCCCCTAGCGACGGTTCCCGATACGCAGTATTTT.